One sample yielded the 27 T cell receptor beta chains listed below, sequenced in a study of blood T cell repertoires in COVID-19. Measured with immunoSEQ multiplex PCR; TCRdb has only the in-frame clones, and not every one. Of tens of thousands of clones listed, 85% to 90% are singletons. The source material was peripheral blood. Every receptor here comes from a human donor in a cohort sampled during active COVID-19.

This CDR3 is CASKGDQETQYF. The CDR3 DNA sequence: TGTGCCAGCAAGGGGGATCAAGAGACCCAGTACTTC. This rearrangement joins TRBV12-3 or TRBV12-4 to TRBJ2-5; tentative D call: TRBD1 (6 bases). Trimming cost V 7 bases and J 2 bases, with 8 bases left between them. The CDR3 is 12 residues long.

The chain recombines TRBV27 with TRBJ1-4, with TRBD1 as a possible D gene (5 bases). V lost 3 bases and J lost 3, with 8 bases in between. Germline CDR1 reads MNHEY; CDR2 reads SMNVEV (reference sequence). The CDR3 sequence is 14 residues long. CDR3 amino acids: CASSFWGANEKLFF. As DNA, the CDR3 is TGTGCCAGCAGTTTTTGGGGGGCTAATGAAAAACTGTTTTTT.

The genes are TRBV2 and TRBJ1-6; a weak D match, TRBD1 (6 bases). Germline V gives CDR1 SNHLY, CDR2 FYNNEI. The CDR3 consists of 16 residues. V lost 3 bases to trimming and J lost 7 bases, with 16 bases between them. CDR3 loop: CASSEGLQGWNSPLHF. The CDR3 region has the DNA TGTGCCAGCAGTGAGGGGCTACAGGGATGGAATTCACCCCTCCACTTT.

For the CDR3, the DNA is TGTGCCACCAGTGATTCAAGACAGGGAGGAGAGACCCAGTACTTC. Its protein product is CATSDSRQGGETQYF. The chain has TRBV24-1 and TRBJ2-5; weak D call: TRBD1 (7 bases). V gave up 2 bases and J gave up 4 bases, with 13 bases separating them. The CDR3 covers 15 residues. Per the germline V gene, CDR1 is KGHDR and CDR2 is SFDVKD.

This clone was observed once. The chain is built from TRBV28 and TRBJ1-2, with D unresolved. Looked up from germline, CDR1 is MDHEN and CDR2 is SYDVKM. Trimming removed 0 bases from V and 1 base from J, with 15 bases in between. There are 17 residues in the CDR3. The CDR3 is CASSLWGMRANNYGYTF. The DNA of the CDR3 is TGTGCCAGCAGTTTATGGGGGATGAGGGCTAATAACTATGGCTACACCTTC.

This clone was observed a handful of times. The chain employs TRBV5-4 and TRBJ1-2; the match to TRBD1 covers 8 bases. Trimming cost V 3 bases and J 3 bases; bases outside gene matches: 4. Germline CDR1 SGHNT, CDR2 YYREEE (reference sequence). The CDR3 totals 14 residues. CDR3 sequence: CASSSGQGDYGYTF. CDR3 nucleotide sequence: TGTGCCAGCAGCTCAGGACAGGGAGACTATGGCTACACCTTC.

This chain uses TRBV27 with TRBJ2-5, with TRBD1 matching over 8 bases. CDR3 size: 16 residues. V trimming: 5 bases; J trimming: 4 bases; junction bases outside the gene matches: 12. Per the germline V gene, CDR1 is MNHEY and CDR2 is SMNVEV (reference sequence). CDR3 protein: CASSPSPHDRGETQYF. CDR3 in DNA: TGTGCCAGCAGTCCCTCCCCCCACGACAGGGGAGAGACCCAGTACTTC.

This clone has a handful of counts. V and J are TRBV11-2 and TRBJ1-2; D remains unclear. The V gene's germline CDR1 is SGHAT and CDR2 FQNNGV. Trimming removed 4 bases from V and 4 bases from J, with 13 bases in between. The length of the CDR3 is 14 residues. CDR3 protein: CASSSSRWSYGYTF. The DNA for the CDR3 is TGTGCCAGCAGCTCCTCCCGCTGGAGCTATGGCTACACCTTC.

The rearrangement uses TRBV4-1 and TRBJ1-2, with 11 positions matching TRBD1. This CDR3 contains 15 residues. Trimming removed 5 bases from V and 2 bases from J; junction bases left unmatched: 4. Per the germline V gene, CDR1 is MGHRA and CDR2 is YSYEKL. CDR3 coding DNA: TGCGCCAGCAGCACCCGGACAGGGGGCAACTATGGCTACACCTTC. Amino acids: CASSTRTGGNYGYTF.

The J gene is TRBJ1-5, the V gene TRBV2; 9 nucleotides agree with TRBD1. Germline-derived CDR1 and CDR2 are SNHLY and FYNNEI. CDR3 length: 15 amino acids. V lost 7 bases to trimming and J lost 6 bases; unmatched junction nucleotides: 10. CDR3 DNA sequence: TGTGCCAGCAAGGGGGTGGGACAGGGTGCTCAGCCCCAGCATTTT. This translates into CASKGVGQGAQPQHF.

This chain connects TRBV6-5 to TRBJ2-7; 8 bases line up with TRBD1. With V trimmed by 8 bases and J by 6 bases, 9 bases remained unmatched. Germline CDR1 is MNHEY and CDR2 is SVGAGI. The CDR3 is made up of 13 amino acids. CDR3 sequence: CASLGQGEGEQYF. CDR3 DNA sequence: TGTGCCAGCTTAGGACAGGGTGAGGGCGAGCAGTACTTC.

The chain employs TRBV7-3 and TRBJ1-1; D remains unclear. This CDR3 is 14 amino acids long. Germline loops: CDR1 SGHTA, CDR2 FQGTGA. V dropped 6 bases and J dropped 3 bases, with 14 bases sitting between them. CDR3 nucleotide sequence: TGTGCCAGCAGTCCGGACGGAGGACACACTGAAGCTTTCTTT. Its protein product is CASSPDGGHTEAFF.

V usage is TRBV3-1 (or the pseudogene TRBV3-2) and J usage is TRBJ2-3; no clear D. This CDR3 is 11 amino acids long. The germline gives CDR1 LGHDT, CDR2 YNNKEL (reference sequence). V shed 3 bases and J shed 7 bases, with 5 bases lying between them. Written as DNA, the CDR3 is TGTGCCAGCAGCCACAGGTATACGCAGTATTTT. Residues: CASSHRYTQYF.

The V and J genes are TRBV3-1 (or the pseudogene TRBV3-2) and TRBJ2-2; 10 bases align to TRBD1. V gave up 3 bases and J gave up 6 bases; unmatched junction bases: 7. In germline, CDR1 is LGHDT, CDR2 YNNKEL (reference sequence). This CDR3 is 16 amino acids long. The CDR3 region has the DNA TGTGCCAGCAGCCACGGGGACAGGGGAGGCGCCGGGGAGCTGTTTTTT. This codes for CASSHGDRGGAGELFF.

In nucleotides, the CDR3 is TGCAGTGCTAGTGGGGGGACTAGCGGGGCCTCGGGCACAGATACGCAGTATTTT. Translating it yields CSASGGTSGASGTDTQYF. The V and J genes are TRBV20-1 and TRBJ2-3; 13 positions match TRBD2. The V and J ends lost 3 bases and 1 base, in that order; junction bases with no gene match: 10. Germline-derived CDR1 and CDR2 are DFQATT and SNEGSKA (reference sequence). The CDR3 extends over 18 amino acids.

The genes are TRBV5-6 and TRBJ1-4; D is possibly TRBD1 (6 bases). The V end was cut by 3 bases, the J end by 8 bases, with 14 bases between. The CDR3 has 14 amino acids. The V gene's germline CDR1 is SGHDT and CDR2 YYEEEE. In nucleotides, the CDR3 is TGTGCCAGCAGCTACCTGGCGGGGGGCGAAAAACTGTTTTTT. Translated, it gives CASSYLAGGEKLFF. The whole variable domain, filled in from reference TRBV5-6 and TRBJ1-4, reads DAGVTQSPTHLIKTRGQQVTLRCSPKSGHDTVSWYQQALGQGPQFIFQYYEEEERQRGNFPDRFSGHQFPNYSSELNVNALLLGDSALYLCASSYLAGGEKLFFGSGTQLSVL.

This clone was counted a few times. This chain connects TRBV3-1 (or the pseudogene TRBV3-2) to TRBJ2-3; the match to TRBD2 covers 8 bases. Trimming at V came to 1 base and at J to 13 bases, leaving 7 bases not matched to a gene. This CDR3 region has 13 residues. Germline CDR1 reads LGHDT; CDR2 reads YNNKEL (reference sequence). The CDR3 sequence is CASSQGDRGGEYF. The CDR3 DNA sequence: TGTGCCAGCAGCCAAGGTGACCGGGGGGGGGAGTATTTT.

The chain employs TRBV19 and TRBJ2-2; D is unresolved. Germline V gene data show CDR1 as LNHDA and CDR2 as SQIVND (reference sequence). The germline V and J ends were trimmed by 7 bases and 1 base, with 10 bases remaining between them. The CDR3 contains 14 residues. The CDR3 loop is CASTHPGNTGELFF. CDR3 nucleotide sequence: TGTGCCAGTACCCATCCCGGGAACACCGGGGAGCTGTTTTTT.

The chain links TRBV19 to TRBJ2-5, with TRBD2 identical over 7 bases. The CDR3 is made up of 12 amino acids. Trimming took 4 bases from V and 5 from J; bases not matched to a gene: 1. Looked up from germline, CDR1 is LNHDA and CDR2 is SQIVND (reference sequence). CDR3 sequence: CASSRGGETQYF. DNA for the CDR3: TGTGCCAGTAGTAGGGGGGGGGAGACCCAGTACTTC.

This clone was found once. The V and J genes are TRBV11-3 and TRBJ2-1; the D gene is possibly TRBD2 (5 bases). The CDR3 covers 16 residues. Trimming took 4 bases from V and 0 from J, leaving 13 bases between them. The germline CDR1 and CDR2 sequences are SGHNT and YENEEA. CDR3 amino acids: CASSYKSGSSYNEQFF. The CDR3 DNA reads as TGTGCCAGCAGCTATAAGAGCGGTAGCTCCTACAATGAGCAGTTCTTC.

The chain couples TRBV18 to TRBJ1-5; the D is unclear. Germline lookup yields CDR1 KGHSH and CDR2 LQKENI. This CDR3 is built from 16 residues. V lost 0 bases, J lost 1 base, and 10 bases lay in between. CDR3 coding DNA: TGTGCCAGCTCACCACCGGGGAGTCTAAGCAATCAGCCCCAGCATTTT. Protein: CASSPPGSLSNQPQHF.

This chain uses TRBV20-1 with TRBJ1-1, with D possibly being TRBD1 (5 bases). This CDR3 region has 10 residues. Trimming pared 5 bases from V and 4 bases from J, leaving 5 bases between. Germline loops: CDR1 DFQATT, CDR2 SNEGSKA (reference sequence). Here the CDR3 reads CSAGATEAFF. The CDR3 nucleotides are TGCAGTGCTGGGGCCACTGAAGCTTTCTTT.

The table lists this clone with a count of one. J is TRBJ1-6 and V is TRBV5-1; 11 bases line up with TRBD1. The CDR3 covers 16 residues. Germline CDR1 reads SGHRS; CDR2 reads YFSETQ. V was clipped by 4 bases and J by 7 bases; unmatched bases: 7. CDR3 loop: CASSPRTGGPNSPLHF. The CDR3 coding sequence is TGCGCCAGCAGCCCGCGGACAGGGGGCCCCAATTCACCCCTCCACTTT.

This clone has a single count. CDR3 in amino acids: CASSPSGGQETQYF. The CDR3 DNA is TGTGCCAGCAGCCCTAGCGGGGGACAAGAGACCCAGTACTTC. This chain links TRBV5-4 with TRBJ2-5; 10 bases fit TRBD2. Germline V lookup: CDR1 SGHNT, CDR2 YYREEE (reference sequence). Germline trimming cut 4 bases from V and 2 bases from J; bases unmatched to any gene: 2. The CDR3 is 14 amino acids.

The V and J genes are TRBV5-1 and TRBJ1-6; 7 positions agree with TRBD1. The CDR3 loop spans 13 amino acids. V dropped 5 bases and J dropped 6; count of bases not matched to a gene: 2. Germline loops: CDR1 SGHRS, CDR2 YFSETQ. CDR3 coding DNA: TGCGCCAGCAGTGGGGACAGTAATTCACCCCTCCACTTT. It encodes CASSGDSNSPLHF.

V gene TRBV9 combines with J gene TRBJ2-3; the D is unclear. The CDR3 runs to 15 residues. Germline V gene lookup returns CDR1 SGDLS and CDR2 YYNGEE. V was shortened by 2 bases and J by 1 base, with 11 bases between the two germline ends. As DNA, the CDR3 is TGTGCCAGCAGCGTGATTAGCTTGGGCACAGATACGCAGTATTTT. Its protein product is CASSVISLGTDTQYF.

The genes are TRBV20-1 and TRBJ2-1; D remains ambiguous. The germline CDR1 and CDR2 sequences are DFQATT and SNEGSKA (reference sequence). The CDR3 contains 14 residues. With 6 bases removed from V and 0 bases from J, the gap between germline ends came to 12 bases. CDR3 DNA sequence: TGCAGTGCCAGTGACGGTAACTCCTACAATGAGCAGTTCTTC. Amino acid sequence: CSASDGNSYNEQFF.